This passage covers 27 T cell receptor beta chains from one sample sequenced in a study of beta chain features in type 1 diabetes. The study reverse transcribed the entire isolated RNA, so it sequenced expressed TCRB transcripts. The repertoire was sequenced with immunoSEQ multiplex PCR; TCRdb's copy has only in-frame clones and lacks some. The sample has under 250,000 clones, 9.5% to 13% seen once. Material: central memory CD4+ T cells from blood. These receptors were obtained from a man between 18 and 29 years old in good health.

The chain uses TRBV5-1 and TRBJ2-1; 12 nucleotides align to TRBD2. V lost 4 bases and J lost 6; bases outside the gene matches: 5. This CDR3 contains 15 residues. CDR1 is SGHRS, CDR2 YFSETQ, per germline. Written as DNA, the CDR3 is TGCGCCAGCAGCGAAAGACTAGCGGGAGCCAATGAGCAGTTCTTC. Protein: CASSERLAGANEQFF.

CDR3 sequence (DNA): TGTGCCAGCAGTGCGTCCCGGGACGGGGGACACGAGCAGTACTTC. Its protein is CASSASRDGGHEQYF. The rearrangement links TRBV25-1 to TRBJ2-7, with D tentatively TRBD2 (6 bases). Germline V gene lookup returns CDR1 MGHDK and CDR2 SYGVNS. This CDR3 has 15 residues. Trimming left V 4 bases short and J 5 bases short, with 18 bases between.

The CDR3 loop reads CATSSNRGWTEAFF. DNA for the CDR3: TGTGCCACCAGCAGTAACAGGGGTTGGACTGAAGCTTTCTTT. This chain connects TRBV15 to TRBJ1-1; TRBD1 matches at 7 bases. CDR1 LNHNV and CDR2 YYDKDF come from the germline V gene (reference sequence). The V segment lost 3 bases and the J segment 5 bases; nucleotides outside the gene matches: 6. The CDR3 is made up of 14 amino acids.

The V call is TRBV5-4, the J call TRBJ1-4, with 8 nucleotides matching TRBD1. The V and J ends lost 7 bases and 8 bases, in that order; junction bases with no gene match: 13. Germline V gene sequence: CDR1 SGHNT, CDR2 YYREEE (reference sequence). This CDR3 is 15 amino acids long. CDR3 sequence reads: CASRNAGHRGEKLFF. DNA for the CDR3: TGTGCCAGCCGAAACGCCGGGCACAGGGGGGAAAAACTGTTTTTT.

This clone was seen a handful of times. The J gene is TRBJ2-5, the V gene TRBV30; 10 bases match TRBD2. From germline, CDR1 is GTSNPN and CDR2 SVGIG (reference sequence). With V trimmed by 4 bases and J by 3 bases, 14 bases remained unmatched. There are 17 residues in the CDR3. The CDR3, as DNA: TGTGCCTGGACTCCCACGGGACTAGCGAGGGGGGAAGAGACCCAGTACTTC. Its protein product is CAWTPTGLARGEETQYF.

This clone was seen many times. V gene TRBV29-1 combines with J gene TRBJ1-2, with unresolved D. V was pared by 6 bases and J by 4 bases, with 18 bases between. The CDR3 runs to 14 residues. Per germline, CDR1 SQVTM and CDR2 ANQGSEA. The CDR3 region is CSVDYTPSGYGYTF. The CDR3 bases are TGCAGCGTCGACTATACCCCCTCGGGCTATGGCTACACCTTC. Using reference TRBV29-1 and TRBJ1-2 for the parts outside the CDR3, the full variable domain is SAVISQKPSRDICQRGTSLTIQCQVDSQVTMMFWYRQQPGQSLTLIATANQGSEATYESGFVIDKFPISRPNLTFSTLTVSNMSPEDSSIYLCSVDYTPSGYGYTFGSGTRLTVV.

This clone was recorded a few times. The chain joins TRBV28 to TRBJ2-3; the match to TRBD2 covers 7 bases. Germline V gene sequence: CDR1 MDHEN, CDR2 SYDVKM. V lost 8 bases to trimming and J lost 3 bases; unmatched junction nucleotides: 11. The CDR3 loop spans 15 amino acids. The CDR3 sequence is CASLEAGFTTDTQYF. The DNA of the CDR3 is TGTGCCAGCTTGGAAGCGGGATTCACTACAGATACGCAGTATTTT.

This clone was seen at least ten times. This specimen includes other DNA sequences encoding the same CDR3. This sequence joins TRBV30 and TRBJ1-5, with D perhaps TRBD1 (5 bases). V was trimmed by 3 bases and J by 7 bases, leaving 13 bases between them. Germline CDR1 reads GTSNPN; CDR2 reads SVGIG (reference sequence). The CDR3 runs 13 residues. CDR3 residues: CAWSTGGRQPQHF. As DNA, the CDR3 is TGTGCCTGGAGCACAGGAGGAAGGCAGCCCCAGCATTTT.

This sequence joins TRBV6-1 and TRBJ1-4, with D perhaps TRBD1 (6 bases). This CDR3 spans 13 amino acids. V lost 8 bases and J 4 bases, leaving 11 bases between the germline ends. Germline CDR1 MNHNS, CDR2 SASEGT. This CDR3 is CASQGQINEKLFF. The CDR3 DNA reads as TGTGCCAGCCAAGGACAGATTAATGAAAAACTGTTTTTT.

The V and J genes are TRBV10-3 and TRBJ2-2; D not certain. This CDR3 region has 13 residues. Germline V gene sequence: CDR1 ENHRY, CDR2 SYGVKD. Trimming left V 0 bases short and J 8 bases short, with 7 bases between. CDR3 sequence: CAISESIVGELFF. The DNA for the CDR3 is TGTGCCATCAGTGAGTCGATAGTAGGGGAGCTGTTTTTT.

This clone was observed at least ten times. Other DNA sequences in this sample translate to the same CDR3. The J gene is TRBJ2-1, the V gene TRBV28; D is possibly TRBD1 or TRBD2 (5 bases each). Trimming cost V 9 bases and J 4 bases, with 13 bases left between them. Germline loops: CDR1 MDHEN, CDR2 SYDVKM. The CDR3 runs 13 residues. CDR3 residues: CASSPWGYNEQFF. CDR3 DNA: TGTGCCAGTAGCCCATGGGGGTACAATGAGCAGTTCTTC.

The chain links TRBV7-9 to TRBJ2-1; D perhaps matches TRBD2 (5 bases). The V gene's germline CDR1 is SEHNR and CDR2 FQNEAQ (reference sequence). Trimming removed 1 base from V and 4 bases from J, with 11 bases in between. This CDR3 is built from 15 residues. CDR3 nucleotide sequence: TGTGCCAGCAGCTTAGGTGGGAGAAGGTACAATGAGCAGTTCTTC. It specifies CASSLGGRRYNEQFF.

The chain is built from TRBV4-3 and TRBJ2-1, with D possibly TRBD1 on 5 matching bases. The V end was cut by 1 base, the J end by 6 bases, with 10 bases between. CDR3 size: 14 residues. The germline gives CDR1 LGHNA, CDR2 YSLEER. CDR3 DNA sequence: TGCGCCAGCAGCCAAGGCAGGGTCTCCAATGAGCAGTTCTTC. It yields the protein CASSQGRVSNEQFF.

This clone turned up a few times. The identical CDR3 is also encoded by other nucleotide sequences in the sample. V is TRBV15 and J is TRBJ2-4; D is uncertain. The germline V and J ends were trimmed by 5 bases and 4 bases, with 3 bases remaining between them. Germline V gene data show CDR1 as LNHNV and CDR2 as YYDKDF (reference sequence). The CDR3 length is 11 residues. CDR3 DNA sequence: TGTGCCACCAGCGGAAAAAACATTCAGTACTTC. Protein sequence: CATSGKNIQYF.

The V call is TRBV5-6, the J call TRBJ2-7; tentative D call: TRBD2 (5 bases). Trimming left V 4 bases short and J 1 base short, with 15 bases between. This CDR3 has 15 amino acids. Germline V CDR1 and CDR2: SGHDT, YYEEEE. DNA for the CDR3: TGTGCCAGCAGCCAATCGGGAACATGGTCCTACGAGCAGTACTTC. Protein: CASSQSGTWSYEQYF.

V is TRBV9 and J is TRBJ2-5; D possibly uses TRBD1 or TRBD2 (6 bases each). Trimming stripped 0 bases from V and 1 base from J, with 10 bases between. The CDR3 contains 15 residues. The germline V gene encodes CDR1 SGDLS and CDR2 YYNGEE. The chain's CDR3 is CASSVVPGAQETQYF. In DNA, the CDR3 is TGTGCCAGCAGCGTAGTGCCGGGGGCCCAAGAGACCCAGTACTTC.

This clone was counted between two and nine times. The chain combines TRBV6-1 with TRBJ2-1, with no clear D. The CDR3 spans 15 residues. Trimming took off 1 base at V and 10 bases at J, with 17 bases between the two ends. Per germline, CDR1 MNHNS and CDR2 SASEGT. The CDR3 protein is CASSEVGWGSREQFF. The CDR3 bases are TGTGCCAGCAGTGAAGTAGGGTGGGGTTCTCGGGAGCAGTTCTTC.

This clone showed up just a few times. The chain combines TRBV5-4 with TRBJ2-2, with 16 bases fitting TRBD2. The CDR3 is made up of 16 amino acids. The germline gives CDR1 SGHNT, CDR2 YYREEE (reference sequence). Trimming removed 3 bases from V and 9 bases from J; junction bases left unmatched: 5. In nucleotides, the CDR3 is TGTGCCAGCAGCTCGGGACTAGCGGGAGGGCTAAGGGAGCTGTTTTTT. Residues: CASSSGLAGGLRELFF.

CDR3 nucleotides: TGTGCCAGCAGTGAGGGACGATACTACGAGCAGTACTTC. Amino acids: CASSEGRYYEQYF. V is TRBV6-6 and J is TRBJ2-7, with D tentatively TRBD1 or TRBD2 (5 bases each). The V and J ends lost 5 bases and 3 bases respectively, with 11 bases between them. Germline V gives CDR1 MNHNY, CDR2 SVGAGI (reference sequence). The CDR3 has 13 residues.

This clone was seen more than once but under ten times. The chain uses TRBV30 and TRBJ2-1; perhaps TRBD2 as D (5 bases). The V end lost 1 base, the J end lost 3 bases, and 13 bases lay between the germline ends. Germline values: CDR1 GTSNPN, CDR2 SVGIG (reference sequence). The CDR3 length is 15 residues. The CDR3 here is CAWSGSVGSYNEQFF. Written as DNA, the CDR3 is TGTGCCTGGAGTGGCTCAGTTGGGAGCTACAATGAGCAGTTCTTC.

Here the CDR3 reads CASSPINPGQTSGNTIYF. DNA for the CDR3: TGTGCCAGCTCACCAATAAATCCCGGACAGACCTCTGGAAACACCATATATTTT. The chain uses TRBV18 and TRBJ1-3, with D perhaps matching TRBD1 (6 bases). The CDR3 has 18 amino acids. The V gene lost 2 bases and the J gene lost 0 bases, with 17 bases spanning the gap. Germline-derived CDR1 and CDR2 are KGHSH and LQKENI.

This clone was observed a handful of times. V is TRBV29-1 and J is TRBJ2-1; 7 bases line up with TRBD1. Germline loops: CDR1 SQVTM, CDR2 ANQGSEA. Trimming cost V 7 bases and J 5 bases; bases outside gene matches: 8. This CDR3 is 13 amino acids long. CDR3 in DNA: TGCAGCGGGGAGACAGGGATCAACAATGAGCAGTTCTTC. It yields the protein CSGETGINNEQFF.

V is TRBV7-8 and J is TRBJ2-3, with D possibly being TRBD1 (6 bases). V shed 5 bases and J shed 7 bases, with 16 bases lying between them. Germline values: CDR1 SGHVS, CDR2 FQNEAQ. This CDR3 has 14 residues. The CDR3 is CASSLWLGANTQYF. CDR3 DNA: TGTGCCAGCAGCCTCTGGCTGGGGGCCAATACGCAGTATTTT.

The V and J genes are TRBV5-1 and TRBJ2-1; TRBD1 is a possible D gene (5 bases). Trimming cost V 5 bases and J 6 bases, with 6 bases left between them. CDR3 size: 11 residues. From germline, CDR1 is SGHRS and CDR2 YFSETQ. The CDR3 DNA sequence: TGCGCCAGCAGACAGGCCAATGAGCAGTTCTTC. As protein: CASRQANEQFF.

The chain links TRBV5-1 to TRBJ2-7, with TRBD1 matching 7 bases. From germline, CDR1 is SGHRS and CDR2 YFSETQ. V lost 2 bases, J lost 3 bases, and 5 bases stayed unmatched. This CDR3 contains 14 residues. CDR3 nucleotides: TGCGCCAGCAGCTTCCGGGACAGAGGCTACGAGCAGTACTTC. Its translation is CASSFRDRGYEQYF.

The chain links TRBV9 to TRBJ2-1; TRBD2 agrees at 8 bases. This CDR3 contains 15 residues. Germline-derived CDR1 and CDR2 are SGDLS and YYNGEE. J gave up 2 bases and V 3 bases, and 4 bases lay outside the gene matches. The CDR3 DNA reads as TGTGCCAGCAGCGAACTAGCGGAGACCTACAATGAGCAGTTCTTC. Translated: CASSELAETYNEQFF.

The rearrangement uses TRBV29-1 and TRBJ2-1; D gene unclear. The CDR3 length is 11 residues. Trimming shortened V by 4 bases and J by 8 bases, and 9 bases separated the two germline ends. Per the germline V gene, CDR1 is SQVTM and CDR2 is ANQGSEA. The CDR3: CSVVRVDEQFF. The CDR3 coding sequence is TGCAGCGTTGTTCGGGTGGATGAGCAGTTCTTC.